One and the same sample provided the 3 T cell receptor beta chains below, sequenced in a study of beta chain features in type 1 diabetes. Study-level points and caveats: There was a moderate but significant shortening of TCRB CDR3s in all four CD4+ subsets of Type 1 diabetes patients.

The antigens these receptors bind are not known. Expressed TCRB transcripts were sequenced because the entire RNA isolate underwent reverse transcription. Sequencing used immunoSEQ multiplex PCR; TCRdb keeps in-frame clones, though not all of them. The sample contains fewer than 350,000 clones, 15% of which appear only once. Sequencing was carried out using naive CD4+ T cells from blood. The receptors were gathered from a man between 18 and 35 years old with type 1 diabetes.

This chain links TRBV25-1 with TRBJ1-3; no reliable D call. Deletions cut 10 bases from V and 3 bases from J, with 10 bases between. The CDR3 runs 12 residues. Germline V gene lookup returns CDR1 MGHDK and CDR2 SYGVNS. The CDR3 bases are TGTGCCACCGCAGGTAGTGGAAACACCATATATTTT. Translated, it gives CATAGSGNTIYF. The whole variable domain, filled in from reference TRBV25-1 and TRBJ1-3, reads EADIYQTPRYLVIGTGKKITLECSQTMGHDKMYWYQQDPGMELHLIHYSYGVNSTEKGDLSSESTVSRIRTEHFPLTLESARPSHTSQYLCATAGSGNTIYFGEGSWLTVV.

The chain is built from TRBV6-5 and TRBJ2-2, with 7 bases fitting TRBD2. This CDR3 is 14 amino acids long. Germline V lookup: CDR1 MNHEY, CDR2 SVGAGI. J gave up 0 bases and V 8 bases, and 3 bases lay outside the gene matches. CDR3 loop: CASASGTNTGELFF. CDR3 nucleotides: TGTGCCAGCGCTAGCGGTACGAACACCGGGGAGCTGTTTTTT.

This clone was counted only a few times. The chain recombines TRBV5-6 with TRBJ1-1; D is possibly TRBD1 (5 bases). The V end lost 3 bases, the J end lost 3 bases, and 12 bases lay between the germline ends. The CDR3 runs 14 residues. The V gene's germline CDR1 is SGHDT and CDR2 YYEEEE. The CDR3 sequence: CASSSSGWDTEAFF. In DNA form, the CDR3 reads TGTGCCAGCAGCTCCTCAGGGTGGGACACTGAAGCTTTCTTT.